A selection of T cell receptor beta chains follows, all from one sample in a study of cytomegalovirus exposure and HLA in healthy donors. Assay: immunoSEQ multiplex PCR; the TCRdb copy retains only in-frame clones and omits some. Among approximately 100,000 clones listed, about 75% were seen once. Sequencing input: PBMCs. These receptors all stem from a man aged 55 to 70 in good health and CMV-seropositive. Both conserved end residues are part of each CDR3. Fields, in order: V gene, clone size, D gene, J gene, CDR3 DNA, CDR3 protein. The D gene is left open where the match is weak. Size is omitted from some rows. Given values are once, few, many or a class for expanded clones.

TRBV27	-	-	TRBJ2-7	TGTGCCAGCAGTCCCGGGGGGCCCGTCCACGAGCAGTACTTC	CASSPGGPVHEQYF
TRBV6-1	-	TRBD1	TRBJ2-2	TGTGCCAGTGACAGGGTCAGGGCCGGGGAGCTGTTTTTT	CASDRVRAGELFF
TRBV27	-	TRBD1	TRBJ2-1	TGTGCCAGCAGTTTGGACAGGGTGACGGACGATGAGCAGTTCTTC	CASSLDRVTDDEQFF
TRBV28	-	-	TRBJ1-5	TGTGCCAGCATTCTCGGGGGAATTAGCAATCAGCCCCAGCATTTT	CASILGGISNQPQHF
TRBV5-6	-	-	TRBJ1-1	TGTGCCAGCAGCTCCCGGGGGGGGTTGGCTGAAGCTTTCTTT	CASSSRGGLAEAFF
TRBV7-2	-	-	TRBJ2-1	TGTGCCAGCAGTACCACCAGCGATGAGCAATTCTTC	CASSTTSDEQFF
TRBV12-1	-	-	TRBJ2-4	TGTGCCACCACGGACGGGACAGGGTTTTATTCGGACGAAAACATTCAGTACTTC	CATTDGTGFYSDENIQYF
TRBV6-1	-	TRBD1	TRBJ2-7	TGTGCCAGCAGGCCGGGACAGAACTACGAGCAGTACTTC	CASRPGQNYEQYF
TRBV9	-	-	TRBJ1-4	TGTGCCAGCAGCTCCCGCCCAGGGGCCTCGGGAGGTGAAAAACTGTTTTTT	CASSSRPGASGGEKLFF
TRBV9	-	-	TRBJ2-5	TGTGCCAGCAGCGCCTACTCGGAGCCGTGGGAGACCCAGTACTTC	CASSAYSEPWETQYF
TRBV2	-	TRBD2	TRBJ2-3	TGTGCCAGCAGTGGGACTAGCGGGGCCACAGATACGCAGTATTTT	CASSGTSGATDTQYF
TRBV7-8	-	-	TRBJ2-7	TGTGCCAGCAGCTTAGGTCCAGGTTCCTACGAGCAGTACTTC	CASSLGPGSYEQYF
TRBV29-1	-	TRBD1	TRBJ1-1	TGCAGCGTAGCAACCCAGGGGGCCCATTCGTTT	CSVATQGAHSF
TRBV9	-	TRBD2	TRBJ2-7	TGTGCCAGCAGTCCGACTAGCGGCGGGTCCTACGAGCAGTACTTC	CASSPTSGGSYEQYF
TRBV19	-	-	TRBJ1-4	TGTGCCAGTAAGCGAGCAGGACAGAATGAAAAACTGTTTTTT	CASKRAGQNEKLFF
TRBV5-4	few	TRBD1	TRBJ2-7	TGTGCCAGCAGCTGGCGGGACAGGGGAGGGGAGCAGTACTTC	CASSWRDRGGEQYF
TRBV5-1	-	-	TRBJ2-3	TGCGCCAGCAGCTTGGGAGGGAGCACAGATACGCAGTATTTT	CASSLGGSTDTQYF
TRBV4-2	-	-	TRBJ1-4	TGTGCCAGCAGCCTATGGGGGGCGGGAGCTAATGAAAAACTGTTTTTT	CASSLWGAGANEKLFF
TRBV5-4	-	TRBD1	TRBJ1-6	TGTGCCAGCAGTTGGTGGACAGGGGAGAATTCACCCCTCCACTTT	CASSWWTGENSPLHF
TRBV7-9	few	TRBD1	TRBJ1-1	TGTGCCAGCAGCAAAACCGGGACAGGGGACACTGAAGCTTTCTTT	CASSKTGTGDTEAFF
TRBV5-4	-	TRBD1	TRBJ2-7	TGTGCCAGCAGCCCCGGGACAGGGGTCTCCTACGAGCAGTACTTC	CASSPGTGVSYEQYF
TRBV6-5	-	-	TRBJ1-1	TGTGCCAGCTCACACAGGGATAGGACTGAAGCTTTCTTT	CASSHRDRTEAFF
TRBV10-3	few	-	TRBJ2-7	TGTGCCATCAGTGGTAACCGTAATCGCAGCTACGAGCAGTACTTC	CAISGNRNRSYEQYF
TRBV5-1	-	-	TRBJ2-7	TGCGCCAGCAGCCCCCAGGGAAGCTCCTACGAGCAGTACTTC	CASSPQGSSYEQYF
TRBV30	-	-	TRBJ2-5	TGTGCCTGGAGCCCCCGAGTCGCCCAGTACTTC	CAWSPRVAQYF
TRBV5-4	-	-	TRBJ1-1	TGTGCCAGCAGCTTGGAAGGTAAACGGGCTGAAGCTTTCTTT	CASSLEGKRAEAFF
TRBV5-1	-	TRBD2	TRBJ2-2	TGCGCCAGCAGCTTGGAAGCGGGGGGGCGTACCGGGGAGCTGTTTTTT	CASSLEAGGRTGELFF